This T cell receptor (beta chain) was observed in a study of T cells after yellow fever vaccination. The overall study: Low-cell-number fractions were prepared with SMART-Seq v4 Ultra Low Input. The study, taken as a whole, reports: Peaking faster, on day 5 versus 15, the secondary response was nonetheless weaker.

CDR1 is SGHRS and CDR2 is YFSETQ in the germline V gene. This CDR3 spans 15 amino acids. V was clipped by 1 base and J by 7 bases; unmatched bases: 7. To note about this clonotype: The antigen is undetermined.

Template switching by 5'RACE produced TCR cDNA, adding a universal primer site and UMIs. TCRdb called the 5' RACE reads again in MiXCR, with one record for every CDR3 protein. The sample holds 250,000 to 350,000 distinct CDR3 sequences, 3.5% to 4.5% seen once. Specimen: PBMCs, collected 15 days after the yellow fever booster vaccination. The source of this sequence is a man younger than 35 who received the YFV17D yellow fever vaccine. This chain joins TRBV5-1 and TRBJ2-2, with 7 bases identical to TRBD1. The CDR3: CASSLTTGFNGELFF. The CDR3 DNA reads as TGCGCCAGCAGCTTGACGACAGGGTTTAACGGGGAGCTGTTTTTT.